This T cell receptor (beta chain) was retrieved from a study of T-cell memory formation after mild COVID-19. Study as a whole: Clusters were largely donor specific. Regarding the study as a whole: Clones shrinking from day 15 to 85 showed even CD4/CD8 mixes; later expanders tilted CD4+.

The CDR3 has 12 residues. Trimming took off 6 bases at V and 6 bases at J, with 10 bases between the two ends. This clonotype has a count of ten or more. Its antigen remains unknown. The 5'RACE method, run with constant-segment primers, produced TCR alpha and TCR beta cDNA libraries (carrying sample barcodes and UMIs). TCRdb redid the calling of the 5' RACE reads with MiXCR, one entry per CDR3 protein. The data show 250,000 to 300,000 distinct CDR3 sequences, about 15% seen once. The TCR comes from a man aged 18 to 30 who had mild COVID-19 (a few samples of this study predate the infection). Cell type and time point are not known. The chain uses TRBV12-3 or TRBV12-4 and TRBJ2-3; D call uncertain. The specimen sequenced was PBMCs or a T cell subset sorted from them (not recorded which). CDR3 sequence reads: CASRLETDTQYF. The CDR3 DNA follows: TGTGCCAGCAGGCTGGAGACCGATACGCAGTATTTT.